The TCR beta chain described here comes from a study of CD8+CD57+ T cells in acquired aplastic anemia. Those patients picked for sequencing had displayed CD8+CD57+ cell expansion on flow cytometry. This clonotype was picked up many times. The CDR3 is made up of 16 amino acids. The trim removed 4 bases at V and 5 bases at J, leaving 12 bases unmatched. Germline V gene data show CDR1 as MGHRA and CDR2 as YSYEKL. Genomic DNA was employed as the template in profiling TCR beta VDJ and CDR3. One entry per CDR3 protein results from TCRdb running MiXCR on the reads. The table includes about 160,000 distinct CDR3 sequences, roughly 50% detected once.

Input material: sorted CD4+, CD8+, or CD8+CD57+ T cells (not recorded which) from PBMCs. This TCR was recovered from a human donor with aplastic anemia. This chain links TRBV4-1 with TRBJ2-7; 9 bases are a match to TRBD2. The CDR3: CASSRLPREGLNEQYF. The CDR3 DNA sequence: TGCGCCAGCAGCCGACTCCCGCGGGAGGGCCTAAACGAGCAGTACTTC.